The rows below give T cell receptor beta chains drawn from one sample of a study of radiation and T cells in renal cell carcinoma. The method was immunoSEQ multiplex PCR; TCRdb's version includes in-frame clones alone and lacks a portion of them. The sample has about 74,000 clones, about nine tenths seen once. The sample in question was blood, obtained from a patient whose treatment included radiotherapy and nephrectomy. The origin of the receptors is a woman in her 70s with renal cell carcinoma. Both conserved end residues are part of each CDR3. A D gene is named only where the DNA matches it firmly. Size tells how often a clone was seen (once, few, many) or the class of an expanded clone, and some rows leave it out.

j_gene	v_gene	d_gene	abundance	CDR3aa	CDR3nt
TRBJ2-5	TRBV15	TRBD1	-	CATSRGGTGGLETQYF	TGTGCCACCAGCAGAGGAGGGACAGGGGGCTTAGAGACCCAGTACTTC
TRBJ2-3	TRBV15	TRBD2	-	CATSGTSGGYTDTQYF	TGTGCCACCAGCGGAACTAGCGGGGGGTACACAGATACGCAGTATTTT
TRBJ2-5	TRBV18	-	once	CASSRPGTETQYF	TGTGCCAGCTCACGACCGGGGACAGAGACCCAGTACTTC
TRBJ1-3	TRBV5-5	-	-	CASSSDRPTGLSGNTIYF	TGTGCCAGCAGCTCCGATCGCCCAACAGGGCTCTCTGGAAACACCATATATTTT
TRBJ1-2	TRBV11-2	-	once	CASSPSSVGGYTF	TGTGCCAGCAGCCCCAGCTCCGTTGGTGGCTACACCTTC
TRBJ2-6	TRBV29-1	TRBD2	few	CSVLAGSTGANVLTF	TGCAGCGTACTAGCGGGGAGCACTGGGGCCAACGTCCTGACTTTC
TRBJ1-5	TRBV2	-	-	CASSEMGHSNQPQHF	TGTGCCAGCAGTGAGATGGGACATAGCAATCAGCCCCAGCATTTT
TRBJ2-1	TRBV5-1	TRBD2	-	CASSLGNSRGDDEQFF	TGCGCCAGCAGCTTGGGGAATAGCCGGGGGGACGATGAGCAGTTCTTC
TRBJ2-7	TRBV29-1	-	-	CSVAGTYGGEQYF	TGCAGCGTTGCCGGGACATATGGAGGCGAGCAGTACTTC
TRBJ2-5	TRBV4-3	TRBD2	-	CASSQDPAGGRETQYF	TGCGCCAGCAGCCAAGATCCAGCGGGGGGCCGGGAGACCCAGTACTTC
TRBJ2-3	TRBV2	TRBD1	-	CASLRGLSTDTQYF	TGTGCCAGCTTAAGGGGGCTGAGCACAGATACGCAGTATTTT
TRBJ2-7	TRBV19	-	-	CASSPIGGSLEQYF	TGTGCCAGTAGTCCGATAGGAGGGTCACTCGAGCAGTACTTC
TRBJ2-7	TRBV7-9	-	-	CASSLKGVYEQYF	TGTGCCAGCAGCTTAAAGGGGGTCTACGAGCAGTACTTC
TRBJ2-1	TRBV2	TRBD1	-	CASSPGTGLNEQFF	TGTGCCAGCAGCCCCGGGACAGGGCTCAATGAGCAGTTCTTC
TRBJ2-6	TRBV7-2	-	-	CASSLAPASSGANVLTF	TGTGCCAGCAGCTTAGCTCCGGCGAGCTCTGGGGCCAACGTCCTGACTTTC
TRBJ2-3	TRBV19	-	-	CASSINVARDTQYF	TGTGCCAGTAGTATAAACGTAGCCCGAGATACGCAGTATTTT
TRBJ1-2	TRBV25-1	-	-	CASSEFSYGYTF	TGTGCCAGCAGTGAATTTAGCTATGGCTACACCTTC
TRBJ1-5	TRBV29-1	-	few	CSAPPNSSAGPQHF	TGCAGCGCCCCCCCTAACTCGTCGGCTGGGCCCCAGCATTTT
TRBJ1-5	TRBV27	-	-	CASTPPPSPQHQPQHF	TGTGCCAGCACCCCTCCCCCCAGTCCCCAGCATCAGCCCCAGCATTTT
TRBJ1-2	TRBV7-9	-	-	CASSPGLAYGYTF	TGTGCCAGCAGCCCGGGACTGGCCTATGGCTACACCTTC
TRBJ1-1	TRBV7-8	TRBD1	-	CASSRQGWRTEAFF	TGTGCCAGCAGCCGACAGGGGTGGAGGACTGAAGCTTTCTTT
TRBJ1-5	TRBV27	-	-	CASSLQGMNNQPQHF	TGTGCCAGCAGTTTGCAGGGGATGAACAATCAGCCCCAGCATTTT
TRBJ1-1	TRBV7-3	-	-	CASSLDGAAEAFF	TGTGCCAGCAGCTTGGATGGGGCGGCTGAAGCTTTCTTT
TRBJ2-2	TRBV5-4	-	-	CASSLKRANTGELFF	TGTGCCAGCAGCTTGAAACGCGCGAACACCGGGGAGCTGTTTTTT
TRBJ1-5	TRBV21-1	-	-	CARIEETTLPQSNQPQHF	TGTGCCAGGATAGAGGAAACCACCCTGCCTCAGTCCAATCAGCCCCAGCATTTT
TRBJ2-2	TRBV19	-	-	CASSILKNTGELFF	TGTGCCAGTAGTATCCTGAAGAACACCGGGGAGCTGTTTTTT
TRBJ1-3	TRBV6-5	-	-	CASRPRQAYAIYF	TGTGCCAGCAGGCCCCGACAGGCCTACGCCATATATTTT
TRBJ1-3	TRBV25-1	-	-	CASSDIDLLGGNTIYF	TGTGCCAGCAGTGATATAGACTTACTGGGGGGAAACACCATATATTTT
TRBJ1-5	TRBV5-1	-	few	CASSLGQNQPQHF	TGCGCCAGCAGCTTAGGACAGAATCAGCCCCAGCATTTT
TRBJ1-5	TRBV19	-	-	CASSIDRGAGNQPQHF	TGTGCCAGTAGTATAGATCGGGGGGCAGGGAATCAGCCCCAGCATTTT
TRBJ1-4	TRBV25-1	-	-	CASARGRLDEKLFF	TGTGCCAGCGCCAGAGGCAGGTTGGATGAAAAACTGTTTTTT
TRBJ1-1	TRBV6-1	TRBD1	-	CASWTGMNTEAFF	TGTGCCAGTTGGACAGGGATGAACACTGAAGCTTTCTTT
TRBJ1-5	TRBV5-5	TRBD1	-	CASSRGQSQPQHF	TGTGCCAGCAGTAGGGGACAGTCTCAGCCCCAGCATTTT
TRBJ1-3	TRBV5-5	-	-	CASSLGTVSGNTIYF	TGTGCCAGCAGCTTGGGTACCGTTTCTGGAAACACCATATATTTT
TRBJ1-2	TRBV28	TRBD1	-	CASSLTGRRYGYTF	TGTGCCAGCAGCCTGACAGGGCGGCGCTATGGCTACACCTTC
TRBJ2-7	TRBV7-9	-	-	CASSFGQNEQYF	TGTGCCAGCAGCTTCGGACAGAACGAGCAGTACTTC
TRBJ1-5	TRBV19	-	-	CASSIEEQPQHF	TGTGCCAGTAGTATAGAGGAGCAGCCCCAGCATTTT
TRBJ1-2	TRBV7-2	TRBD1	-	CASSIPQGVGGYTF	TGTGCCAGCAGCATCCCACAGGGGGTGGGGGGCTACACCTTC
TRBJ2-4	TRBV15	-	once	CATSRDRSRGGTKNIQYF	TGTGCCACCAGCAGAGATAGGTCCAGGGGTGGCACCAAAAACATTCAGTACTTC
TRBJ2-1	TRBV2	-	-	CASSGPNEQFF	TGTGCCAGCAGTGGACCCAATGAGCAGTTCTTC
TRBJ2-7	TRBV7-3	TRBD2	-	CASSFGGTYEQYF	TGTGCCAGCAGCTTCGGGGGGACCTACGAGCAGTACTTC
TRBJ2-1	TRBV28	TRBD1	-	CASIGTGGPNEQFF	TGTGCCAGCATTGGGACAGGGGGCCCCAATGAGCAGTTCTTC
TRBJ2-1	TRBV4-2	-	-	CASSQQGVRDNEQFF	TGTGCCAGCAGCCAACAAGGAGTTCGTGACAATGAGCAGTTCTTC
TRBJ1-4	TRBV4-1	-	-	CASSPRGAPATNEKLFF	TGCGCCAGCAGCCCGCGTGGGGCTCCTGCAACTAATGAAAAACTGTTTTTT
TRBJ2-7	TRBV29-1	TRBD1	-	CSVSGQGKGEQYF	TGCAGCGTCTCCGGACAGGGGAAGGGCGAGCAGTACTTC
TRBJ1-4	TRBV6-1	-	-	CASRLWTNEKLFF	TGTGCCAGCAGGCTTTGGACTAATGAAAAACTGTTTTTT
TRBJ1-2	TRBV6-1	-	-	CASSEDSGRVYGYTF	TGTGCCAGCAGTGAAGATTCCGGACGGGTCTATGGCTACACCTTC
TRBJ1-5	TRBV4-3	-	-	CASSQDEVQPQHF	TGCGCCAGCAGCCAAGATGAGGTGCAGCCCCAGCATTTT
TRBJ2-5	TRBV2	-	-	CASSEKVVADLTYF	TGTGCCAGCAGTGAAAAAGTCGTGGCGGACTTAACGTACTTC
TRBJ1-1	TRBV11-3	TRBD1	-	CASSSPGQRVGPSNTEAFF	TGTGCCAGCAGCTCCCCGGGACAGAGGGTAGGACCCTCGAACACTGAAGCTTTCTTT
TRBJ2-7	TRBV6-6	-	-	CASREGYEQYF	TGTGCCAGCAGGGAGGGTTACGAGCAGTACTTC
TRBJ2-3	TRBV10-3	TRBD2	-	CAISGTSQADTQYF	TGTGCCATCAGCGGGACTAGTCAAGCAGATACGCAGTATTTT
TRBJ1-1	TRBV7-3	TRBD1	-	CASSSQGRVNTEAFF	TGTGCCAGCAGCTCACAGGGGAGGGTGAACACTGAAGCTTTCTTT
TRBJ2-5	TRBV5-6	TRBD1	-	CASGDSLQETQYF	TGTGCCAGCGGGGACAGCCTCCAAGAGACCCAGTACTTC
TRBJ1-2	TRBV6-6	-	-	CASSRTDYGYTF	TGTGCCAGCAGTCGGACAGACTATGGCTACACCTTC